The rows below give T cell receptor beta chains drawn from one sample of a study of blood T cell repertoires in COVID-19. Clones were sequenced by immunoSEQ multiplex PCR, and TCRdb holds only the in-frame ones, with some missing. The sample yields hundreds of thousands of clones, roughly 90% seen once. The sequenced material came from peripheral blood. These receptors were obtained from a woman in her 30s with COVID-19, enrolled during active disease. Each CDR3 is given with its conserved first and last residue.

j_call | v_call | cdr3_aa
TRBJ2-3 | TRBV5-1 | CASSLYSVGYRDLADTQYF
TRBJ2-1 | TRBV3-1/TRBV3-2 | CASSPRGSYNEQFF
TRBJ2-2 | TRBV18 | CASSPNTGGTVTGELFF
TRBJ1-2 | TRBV9 | CASSVVVQGRGYTF
TRBJ1-5 | TRBV4-1 | CASSQEFQAYQPQHF
TRBJ2-1 | TRBV4-1 | CASSQYRDRVVEEQFF
TRBJ1-4 | TRBV7-2 | CASSSLETGEKLFF
TRBJ2-3 | TRBV2 | CASRLTSGGTDTQYF
TRBJ1-1 | TRBV12-3/TRBV12-4 | CASTPGTEAFF
TRBJ1-6 | TRBV27 | CASSDAGPNSYNSPLHF
TRBJ1-4 | TRBV4-1 | CASSQEVDIQFGKLFF
TRBJ2-5 | TRBV19 | CASSSREGETQYF
TRBJ2-3 | TRBV7-6 | CASSPRTEYTDTQYF
TRBJ1-2 | TRBV7-2 | CASSPRQGVYGYTF
TRBJ1-1 | TRBV2 | CASSPSQGGHTEAFF
TRBJ1-5 | TRBV2 | CASSEGGSSNQPQHF
TRBJ1-2 | TRBV19 | CASTEGQGLYGYTF